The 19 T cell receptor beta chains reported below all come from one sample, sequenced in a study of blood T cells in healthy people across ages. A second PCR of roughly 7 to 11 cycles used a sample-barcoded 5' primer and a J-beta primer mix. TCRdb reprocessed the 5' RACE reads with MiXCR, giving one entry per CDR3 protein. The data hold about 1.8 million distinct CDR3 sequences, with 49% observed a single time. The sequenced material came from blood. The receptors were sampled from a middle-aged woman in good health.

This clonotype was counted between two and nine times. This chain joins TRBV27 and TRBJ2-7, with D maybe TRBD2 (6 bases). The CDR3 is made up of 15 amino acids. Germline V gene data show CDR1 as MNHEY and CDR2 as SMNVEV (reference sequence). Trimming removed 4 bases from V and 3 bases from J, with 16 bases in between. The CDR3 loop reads CASSYGVLAHYEQYF. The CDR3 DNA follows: TGTGCCAGCAGTTATGGGGTGCTAGCGCACTACGAGCAGTACTTC.

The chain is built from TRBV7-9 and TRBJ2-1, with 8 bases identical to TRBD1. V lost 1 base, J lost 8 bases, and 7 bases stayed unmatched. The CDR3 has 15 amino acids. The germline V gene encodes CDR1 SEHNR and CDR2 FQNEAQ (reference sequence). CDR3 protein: CASSLGRTGTHEQFF. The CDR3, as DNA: TGTGCCAGCAGCTTAGGGAGGACAGGGACCCATGAGCAGTTCTTC.

This chain's CDR3 is CSASQGHTEAFF. The CDR3 DNA follows: TGCAGTGCTAGCCAGGGCCACACTGAAGCTTTCTTT. V usage is TRBV20-1 and J usage is TRBJ1-1; maybe TRBD1 (5 bases). This CDR3 is built from 12 residues. CDR1 and CDR2 (germline): DFQATT, SNEGSKA (reference sequence). The ends were cut back, 3 bases at V and 3 bases at J, with 8 bases in the middle.

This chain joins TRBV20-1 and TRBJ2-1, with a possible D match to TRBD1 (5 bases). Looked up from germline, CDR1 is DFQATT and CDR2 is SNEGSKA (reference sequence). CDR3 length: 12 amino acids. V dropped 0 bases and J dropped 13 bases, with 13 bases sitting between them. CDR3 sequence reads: CSARDLTEAQFF. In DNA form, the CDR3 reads TGCAGTGCTAGAGATCTGACAGAGGCTCAGTTCTTC.

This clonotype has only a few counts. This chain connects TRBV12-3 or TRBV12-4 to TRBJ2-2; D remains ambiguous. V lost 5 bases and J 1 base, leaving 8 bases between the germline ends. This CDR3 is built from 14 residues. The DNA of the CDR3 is TGTGCCAGCAGTCCCGGATGGAACACCGGGGAGCTGTTTTTT. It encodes CASSPGWNTGELFF.

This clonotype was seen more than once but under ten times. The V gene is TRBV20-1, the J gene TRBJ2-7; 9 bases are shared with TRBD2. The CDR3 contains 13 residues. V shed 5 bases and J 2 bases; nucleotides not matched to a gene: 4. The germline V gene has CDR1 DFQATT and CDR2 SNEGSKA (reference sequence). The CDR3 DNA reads TGCAGTGCTCTAGCGGGGCGAACCTACGAGCAGTACTTC. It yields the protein CSALAGRTYEQYF.

CDR3 nucleotide sequence: TGCGCCAGCAGCCAAGAAAGGGGAGAGCTAGCCAAAAACATTCAGTACTTC. Translating gives CASSQERGELAKNIQYF. The chain is built from TRBV4-1 and TRBJ2-4; D may correspond to TRBD1 or TRBD2 (5 bases each). The V gene lost 0 bases and the J gene lost 0 bases, with 12 bases spanning the gap. Germline-derived CDR1 and CDR2 are MGHRA and YSYEKL. CDR3 length: 17 amino acids.

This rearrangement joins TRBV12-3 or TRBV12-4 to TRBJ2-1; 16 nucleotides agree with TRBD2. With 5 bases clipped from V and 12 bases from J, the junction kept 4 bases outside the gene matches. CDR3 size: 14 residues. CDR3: CASSPGLAGGWQFF. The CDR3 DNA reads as TGTGCCAGCAGTCCGGGACTAGCGGGAGGGTGGCAGTTCTTC.

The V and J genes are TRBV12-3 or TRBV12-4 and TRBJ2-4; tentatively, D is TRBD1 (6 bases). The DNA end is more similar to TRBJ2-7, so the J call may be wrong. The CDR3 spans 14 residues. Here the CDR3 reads CASSRPGTPYEQYF. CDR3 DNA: TGTGCCAGCAGTCGACCCGGGACACCCTACGAGCAGTACTTC.

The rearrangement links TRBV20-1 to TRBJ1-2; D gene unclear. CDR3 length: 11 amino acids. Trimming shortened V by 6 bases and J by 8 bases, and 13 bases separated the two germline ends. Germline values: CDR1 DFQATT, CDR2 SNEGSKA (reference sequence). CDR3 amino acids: CSAPGSGGYTF. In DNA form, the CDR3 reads TGCAGTGCCCCCGGGTCAGGCGGCTACACCTTC.

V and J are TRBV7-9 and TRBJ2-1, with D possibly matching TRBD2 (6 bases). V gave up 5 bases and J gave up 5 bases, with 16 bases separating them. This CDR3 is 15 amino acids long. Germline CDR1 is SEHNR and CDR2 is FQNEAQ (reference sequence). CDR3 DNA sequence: TGTGCCAGCAGCGATAGAACTAGCTACCACAATGAGCAGTTCTTC. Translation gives CASSDRTSYHNEQFF.

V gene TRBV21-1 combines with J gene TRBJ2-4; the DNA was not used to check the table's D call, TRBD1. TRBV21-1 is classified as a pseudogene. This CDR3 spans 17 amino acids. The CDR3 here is CASSPRAVQGSKNIQYF. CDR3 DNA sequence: TGTGCCAGCAGCCCCCGAGCTGTCCAGGGTTCCAAAAACATTCAGTACTTC.

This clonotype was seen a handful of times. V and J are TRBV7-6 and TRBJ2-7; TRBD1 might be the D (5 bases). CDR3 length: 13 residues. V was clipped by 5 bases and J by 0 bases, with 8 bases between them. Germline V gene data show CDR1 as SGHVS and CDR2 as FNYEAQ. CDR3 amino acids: CASSHRNSYEQYF. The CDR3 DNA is TGTGCCAGCAGCCACAGGAACTCCTACGAGCAGTACTTC.

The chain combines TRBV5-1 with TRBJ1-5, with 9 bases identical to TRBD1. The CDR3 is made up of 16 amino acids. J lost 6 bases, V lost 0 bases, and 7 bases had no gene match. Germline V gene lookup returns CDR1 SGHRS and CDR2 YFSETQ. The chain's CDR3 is CASSLEVGQGSQPQHF. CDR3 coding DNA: TGCGCCAGCAGCTTGGAGGTGGGACAGGGAAGTCAGCCCCAGCATTTT.

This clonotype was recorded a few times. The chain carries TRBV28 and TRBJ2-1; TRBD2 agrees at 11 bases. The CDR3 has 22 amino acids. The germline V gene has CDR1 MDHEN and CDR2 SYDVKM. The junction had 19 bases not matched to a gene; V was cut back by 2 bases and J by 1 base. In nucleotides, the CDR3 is TGTGCCAGCAGTTTAGGCCATTCAAGTAATTGGGGGACTAGCGGTTCCTACAATGAGCAGTTCTTC. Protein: CASSLGHSSNWGTSGSYNEQFF.

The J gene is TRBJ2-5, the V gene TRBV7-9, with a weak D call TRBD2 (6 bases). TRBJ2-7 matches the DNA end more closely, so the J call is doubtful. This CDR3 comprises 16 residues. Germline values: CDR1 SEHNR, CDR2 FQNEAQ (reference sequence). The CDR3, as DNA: TGTGCCAGCAGCTTAGTCGGTAGCGGCAATAGGAACGAGCAGTACTTC. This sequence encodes CASSLVGSGNRNEQYF.

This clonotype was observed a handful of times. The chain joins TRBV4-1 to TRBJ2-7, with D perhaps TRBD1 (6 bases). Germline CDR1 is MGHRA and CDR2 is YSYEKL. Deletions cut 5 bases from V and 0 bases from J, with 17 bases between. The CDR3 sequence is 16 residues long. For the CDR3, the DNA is TGCGCCAGCAGCAAATCCGGGACATTGAGCTCCTACGAGCAGTACTTC. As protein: CASSKSGTLSSYEQYF.

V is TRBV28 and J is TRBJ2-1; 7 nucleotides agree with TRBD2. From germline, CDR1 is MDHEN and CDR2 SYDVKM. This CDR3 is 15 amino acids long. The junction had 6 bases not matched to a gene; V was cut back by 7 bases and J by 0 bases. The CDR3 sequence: CASTPAGRSYNEQFF. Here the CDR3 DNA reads TGTGCCAGCACTCCAGCGGGGCGCTCCTACAATGAGCAGTTCTTC.

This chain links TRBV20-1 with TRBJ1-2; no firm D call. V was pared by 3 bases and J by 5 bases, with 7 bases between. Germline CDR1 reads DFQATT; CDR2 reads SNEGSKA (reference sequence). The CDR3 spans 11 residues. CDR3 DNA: TGCAGTGCTAGGAACAGTTATGGCTACACCTTC. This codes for CSARNSYGYTF.